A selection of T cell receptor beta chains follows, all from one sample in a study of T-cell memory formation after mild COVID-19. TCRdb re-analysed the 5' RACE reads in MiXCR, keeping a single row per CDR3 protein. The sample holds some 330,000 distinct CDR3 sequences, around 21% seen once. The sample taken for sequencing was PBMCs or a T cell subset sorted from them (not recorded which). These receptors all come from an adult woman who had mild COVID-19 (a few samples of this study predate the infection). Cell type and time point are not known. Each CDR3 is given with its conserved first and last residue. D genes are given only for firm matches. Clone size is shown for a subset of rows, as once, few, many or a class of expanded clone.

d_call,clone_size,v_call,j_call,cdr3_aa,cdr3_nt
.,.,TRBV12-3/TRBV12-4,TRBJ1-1,CASSGTQRHEAFF,TGTGCCAGCAGTGGAACACAGAGACATGAAGCTTTCTTT
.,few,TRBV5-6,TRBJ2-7,CASSHIVGGYEQYF,TGTGCCAGCAGCCATATCGTCGGGGGCTACGAGCAGTACTTC
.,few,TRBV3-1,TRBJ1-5,CASSQGTDNQPQHF,TGTGCCAGCAGCCAAGGGACAGACAATCAGCCCCAGCATTTT
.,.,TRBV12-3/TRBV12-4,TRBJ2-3,CASSLGWTDTQYF,TGTGCCAGCAGTTTGGGGTGGACAGATACGCAGTATTTT
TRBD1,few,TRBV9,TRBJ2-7,CASSVTGGSGEQYF,TGTGCCAGCAGCGTGACAGGGGGCAGCGGCGAGCAGTACTTC
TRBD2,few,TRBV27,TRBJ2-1,CASSWTSGINNEQFF,TGTGCCAGCAGTTGGACTAGCGGAATCAACAATGAGCAGTTCTTC
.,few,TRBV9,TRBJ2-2,CASSVEGSGELFF,TGTGCCAGCAGCGTAGAAGGGTCCGGGGAGCTGTTTTTT
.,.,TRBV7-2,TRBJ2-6,CASSRISSGANVLTF,TGTGCCAGCAGCCGAATCAGCTCTGGGGCCAACGTCCTGACTTTC
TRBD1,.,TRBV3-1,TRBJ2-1,CATYHGQVWYNEQFF,TGTGCCACCTACCATGGACAGGTTTGGTACAATGAGCAGTTCTTC
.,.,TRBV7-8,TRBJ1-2,CASSLGAEINYGYTF,TGTGCCAGCAGCTTAGGCGCAGAGATTAACTATGGCTACACCTTC
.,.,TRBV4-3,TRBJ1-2,CASSQEDSFYGYTF,TGCGCCAGCAGCCAAGAGGACAGTTTCTATGGCTACACCTTC
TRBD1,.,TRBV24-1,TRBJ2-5,CATSDLELGTGKGETQYF,TGTGCCACCAGTGATTTGGAGCTGGGGACAGGGAAGGGAGAGACCCAGTACTTC
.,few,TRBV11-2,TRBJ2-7,CASSFGTEGFEQYF,TGTGCCAGCAGCTTCGGGACTGAAGGCTTCGAGCAGTACTTC
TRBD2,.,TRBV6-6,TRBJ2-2,CASSYSPGLAGESGELFF,TGTGCCAGCAGTTACTCTCCGGGACTAGCGGGAGAATCCGGGGAGCTGTTTTTT
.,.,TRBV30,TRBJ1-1,CAWSVRPGNTEAFF,TGTGCCTGGAGTGTAAGGCCAGGGAACACTGAAGCTTTCTTT
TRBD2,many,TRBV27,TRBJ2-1,CASSLSGRDEQFF,TGTGCCAGCAGTTTATCAGGGAGGGATGAGCAGTTCTTC
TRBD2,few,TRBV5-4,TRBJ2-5,CASSSGLAGAPYQETQYF,TGTGCCAGCAGCTCTGGACTAGCGGGGGCGCCGTACCAAGAGACCCAGTACTTC
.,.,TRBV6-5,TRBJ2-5,CASSPNLPQETQYF,TGTGCCAGCAGCCCAAATCTGCCCCAAGAGACCCAGTACTTC
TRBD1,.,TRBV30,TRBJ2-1,CAWNPTGQGNEQFF,TGTGCCTGGAACCCGACTGGACAGGGTAATGAGCAGTTCTTC
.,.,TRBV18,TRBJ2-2,CASSPPASSYTGELFF,TGTGCCAGCTCACCACCGGCTAGCTCATACACCGGGGAGCTGTTTTTT
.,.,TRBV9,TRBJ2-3,CASSPWSPRTDTQYF,TGTGCCAGCAGCCCTTGGAGCCCCAGGACAGATACGCAGTATTTT
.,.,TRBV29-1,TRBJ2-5,CSVVGGLGETQYF,TGCAGCGTTGTAGGGGGGCTGGGAGAGACCCAGTACTTC
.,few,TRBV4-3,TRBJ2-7,CASSQDIGGVYEQYF,TGCGCCAGCAGCCAAGATATTGGCGGGGTCTACGAGCAGTACTTC
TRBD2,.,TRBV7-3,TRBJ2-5,CASSFGGYQETQYF,TGTGCCAGCAGCTTCGGGGGGTACCAAGAGACCCAGTACTTC
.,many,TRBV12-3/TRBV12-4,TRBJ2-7,CASSPGGVYEQYF,TGTGCCAGCAGTCCCGGTGGGGTCTACGAGCAGTACTTC
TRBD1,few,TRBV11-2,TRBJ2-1,CASSIRQGRGNEQFF,TGTGCCAGCAGCATTCGACAGGGGCGCGGGAATGAGCAGTTCTTC
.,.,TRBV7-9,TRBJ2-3,CASRGPVYF,TGTGCCAGCAGGGGACCGGTATATTTT
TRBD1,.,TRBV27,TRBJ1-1,CASSHRTGKEYMNTEAFF,TGTGCCAGCAGTCACCGGACAGGGAAAGAGTACATGAACACTGAAGCTTTCTTT
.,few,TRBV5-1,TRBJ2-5,CASSLVSTKETQYF,TGCGCCAGCAGCTTAGTCTCTACCAAGGAGACCCAGTACTTC
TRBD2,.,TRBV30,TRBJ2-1,CAWSPQLAGSNEQFF,TGTGCCTGGAGTCCCCAACTAGCGGGGTCCAATGAGCAGTTCTTC
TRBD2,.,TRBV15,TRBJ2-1,CATSRKRIAGGPYNEQFF,TGTGCCACCAGCAGAAAGCGAATAGCGGGAGGCCCCTACAATGAGCAGTTCTTC
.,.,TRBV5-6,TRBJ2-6,CASTPPPGTRVSGANVLTF,TGTGCCAGCACTCCGCCCCCAGGGACAAGAGTCTCTGGGGCCAACGTCCTGACTTTC
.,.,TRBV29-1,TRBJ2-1,CRGDHEQFF,TGCAGGGGTGACCATGAGCAGTTCTTC
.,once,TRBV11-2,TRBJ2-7,CASSPQRNSYEQYF,TGTGCCAGCAGCCCGCAAAGGAACTCCTACGAGCAGTACTTC
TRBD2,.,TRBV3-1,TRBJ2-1,CASQGAGLARSYNEQFF,TGTGCCAGCCAAGGCGCCGGACTAGCCAGATCCTACAATGAGCAGTTCTTC
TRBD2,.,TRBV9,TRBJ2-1,CASSPSGGYVLYNEQFF,TGTGCCAGCAGCCCGTCGGGGGGATACGTCCTCTACAATGAGCAGTTCTTC
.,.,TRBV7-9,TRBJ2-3,CASSNEIWTQYF,TGTGCCAGCAGCAATGAGATATGGACGCAGTATTTT
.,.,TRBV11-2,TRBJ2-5,CASSTRDGRWETQYF,TGTGCCAGCAGCACCAGGGACGGACGATGGGAGACCCAGTACTTC
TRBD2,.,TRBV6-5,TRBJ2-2,CASSYRPGSGGPAGELFF,TGTGCCAGCAGTTACCGACCGGGTTCGGGAGGGCCCGCCGGGGAGCTGTTTTTT
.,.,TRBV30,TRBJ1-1,CAWSPGTEAFF,TGTGCCTGGAGCCCCGGAACTGAAGCTTTCTTT
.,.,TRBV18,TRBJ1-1,CASSPHGTMNTEAFF,TGTGCCAGCTCACCACATGGGACCATGAACACTGAAGCTTTCTTT
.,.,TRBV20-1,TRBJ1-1,CSASRIEAFF,TGCAGTGCTAGCCGGATAGAAGCTTTCTTT
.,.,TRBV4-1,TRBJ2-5,CASSQEQSGQETQYF,TGCGCCAGCAGCCAAGAACAATCAGGCCAAGAGACCCAGTACTTC
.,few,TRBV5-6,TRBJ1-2,CASSLPARPYGYTF,TGTGCCAGCAGCTTGCCAGCCCGCCCCTATGGCTACACCTTC
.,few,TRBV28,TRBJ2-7,CASSLAGIDEQYF,TGTGCCAGCAGTTTAGCAGGAATAGACGAGCAGTACTTC
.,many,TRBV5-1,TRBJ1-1,CASSLEQKNTEAFF,TGCGCCAGCAGCTTGGAACAGAAGAACACTGAAGCTTTCTTT
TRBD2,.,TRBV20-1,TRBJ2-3,CSASGRGDTQYF,TGCAGTGCTAGCGGGAGGGGAGATACGCAGTATTTT
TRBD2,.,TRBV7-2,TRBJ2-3,CASSRLTGGTDTQYF,TGTGCCAGCAGCCGTCTTACGGGGGGAACAGATACGCAGTATTTT
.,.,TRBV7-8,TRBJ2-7,CASSPRGGASGEQYF,TGTGCCAGCAGCCCCAGGGGGGGCGCATCCGGCGAGCAGTACTTC
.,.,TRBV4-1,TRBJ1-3,CASSQVQTDQPGNTIYF,TGCGCCAGCAGCCAAGTCCAAACGGATCAACCTGGAAACACCATATATTTT
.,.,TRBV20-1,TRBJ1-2,CSATDYGYTF,TGCAGTGCGACAGACTATGGCTACACCTTC
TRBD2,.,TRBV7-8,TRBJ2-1,CASSLKGGSYEQFF,TGTGCCAGCAGCTTAAAAGGCGGGAGCTATGAGCAGTTCTTC
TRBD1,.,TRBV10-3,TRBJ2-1,CAISDRDREPFF,TGTGCCATCAGTGATCGAGACAGGGAGCCGTTCTTC
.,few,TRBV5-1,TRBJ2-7,CASSTGYRTSYEQYF,TGCGCCAGCAGCACTGGGTACAGGACCTCCTACGAGCAGTACTTC
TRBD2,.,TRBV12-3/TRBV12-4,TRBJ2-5,CASSFGGGAETQYF,TGTGCCAGCAGTTTTGGGGGGGGAGCAGAGACCCAGTACTTC
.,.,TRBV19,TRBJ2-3,CASLKGDSSTDTQYF,TGTGCCAGTCTCAAGGGGGATTCTAGCACAGATACGCAGTATTTT
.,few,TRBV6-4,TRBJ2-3,CASSEQRGGTDTQYF,TGTGCCAGCAGTGAACAGCGTGGGGGCACAGATACGCAGTATTTT
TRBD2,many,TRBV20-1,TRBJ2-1,CSARGGTSGKVIEQFF,TGCAGTGCTAGAGGAGGGACTAGCGGGAAGGTGATTGAGCAGTTCTTC